This T cell receptor beta chain came from a study of chemoradiotherapy in HPV16-positive cancers. Turning to the study itself: Functional T-cell assays on two HPV16-positive patients' cells defined candidate HPV-specific clones and common TCR motifs. Study-wide results and caveats: In HPV16-positive patients, HPV-responsive T-cell expansion tracked better recurrence-free survival. Candidate HPV-specific clones and E7-related TCR motifs grew in tumor during treatment.

Only in-frame clones appear in the TCRdb table, and some are missing; sequencing was by immunoSEQ multiplex PCR. The table shows 2,500 to 3,500 clones, with 70% to 80% occurring only once. Notes on this clone: Its matching antigen is unknown.

The length of the CDR3 is 14 residues. CDR1 and CDR2 from the germline V gene are SGHVS and FQNEAQ. Trimming pared 5 bases from V and 4 bases from J, leaving 9 bases between. Over chemoradiotherapy, repertoires were sampled more than once. The sequencing here drew on tumor tissue, taken from a patient who underwent chemoradiotherapy. The genes are TRBV7-8 and TRBJ2-6; unclear D gene. The source of this sequence is a human donor with HPV-associated anogenital cancer. The CDR3 DNA follows: TGTGCCAGCAGCCCTCGAGCCGGGGCCAACGTCCTGACTTTC. It translates to CASSPRAGANVLTF.